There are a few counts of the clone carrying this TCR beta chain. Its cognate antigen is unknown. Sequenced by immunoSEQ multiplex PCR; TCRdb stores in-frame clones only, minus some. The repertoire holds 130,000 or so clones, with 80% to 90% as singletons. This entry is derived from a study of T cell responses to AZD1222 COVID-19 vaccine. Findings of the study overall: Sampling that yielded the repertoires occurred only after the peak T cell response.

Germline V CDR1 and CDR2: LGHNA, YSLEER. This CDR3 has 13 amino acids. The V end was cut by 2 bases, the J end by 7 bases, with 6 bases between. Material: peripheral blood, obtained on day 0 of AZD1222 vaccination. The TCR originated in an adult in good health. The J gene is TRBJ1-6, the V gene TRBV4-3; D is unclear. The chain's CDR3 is CASSQPGNSPLHF. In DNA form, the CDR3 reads TGCGCCAGCAGCCAACCGGGGAATTCACCCCTCCACTTT.